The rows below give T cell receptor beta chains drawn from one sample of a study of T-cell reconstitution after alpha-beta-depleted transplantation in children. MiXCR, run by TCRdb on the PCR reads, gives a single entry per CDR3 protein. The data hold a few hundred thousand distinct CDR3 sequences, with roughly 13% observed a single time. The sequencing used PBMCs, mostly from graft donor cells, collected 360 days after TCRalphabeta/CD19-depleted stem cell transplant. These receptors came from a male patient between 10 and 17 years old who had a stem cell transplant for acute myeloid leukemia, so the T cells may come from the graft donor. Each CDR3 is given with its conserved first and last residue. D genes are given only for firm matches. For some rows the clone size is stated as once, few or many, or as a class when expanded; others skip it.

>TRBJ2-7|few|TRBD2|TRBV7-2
TGTGCCAGCAGATCCGGACTAGCGGGAGTTCTGAACGAGCAGTACTTC
CASRSGLAGVLNEQYF
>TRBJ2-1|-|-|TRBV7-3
TGTGCCAGCAGCTTAATACGGGCGCCTCGCAATGAGCAGTTCTTC
CASSLIRAPRNEQFF
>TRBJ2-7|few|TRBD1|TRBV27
TGTGCCAGCAGTGACAGGGGGCGCTGGAACGAACAGTACTTC
CASSDRGRWNEQYF
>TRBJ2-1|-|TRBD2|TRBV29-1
TGCAGCAGCGTGGGACTAGCGGTCCATGAGCAGTTCTTC
CSSVGLAVHEQFF
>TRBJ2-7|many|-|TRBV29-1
TGCAGCGTTGAACAAATACAGGGTAAGGTCTACGAGCAGTACTTC
CSVEQIQGKVYEQYF
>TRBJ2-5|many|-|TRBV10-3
TGTGCCATCAAGAAGGATGAGTACCAAGAGACCCAGTACTTC
CAIKKDEYQETQYF
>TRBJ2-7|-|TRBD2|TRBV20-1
TGCTGTGCTAGCCCCGGGGGAGCGGGAAGTTTTTTGTACGAGCAGTACTTC
CCASPGGAGSFLYEQYF
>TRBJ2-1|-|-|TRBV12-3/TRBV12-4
TGTGCCAGCAGTTTCTTGGCAGCTGGAGGCTACAATGAGCAGTTCTTC
CASSFLAAGGYNEQFF
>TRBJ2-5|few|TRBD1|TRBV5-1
TGCGCCAGCAGCTTGTTGACAGGGGGGCAACAAGAGACCCAGTACTTC
CASSLLTGGQQETQYF
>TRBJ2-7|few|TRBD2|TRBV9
TGTGCCAGCAGCGTGGGACTAGCGGAGACCTACGAGCAGTACTTC
CASSVGLAETYEQYF
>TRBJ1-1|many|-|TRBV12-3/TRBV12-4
TGTGCCAGCGGGAAGGGGATCACTGAAGCTTTCTTT
CASGKGITEAFF
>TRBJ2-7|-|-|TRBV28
TGTGCCAGCAGCATTATAAGGGAGACAGCCTCCTACGAGCAGTACTTC
CASSIIRETASYEQYF
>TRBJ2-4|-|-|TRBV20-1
TGCAGTGCCCCGCAGGGGAATTCCAAAAACATTCAGTACTTC
CSAPQGNSKNIQYF
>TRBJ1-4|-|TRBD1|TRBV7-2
TGTGCCAGCAGCTTACCAAAGGGACAGGGATTTGAAAAACTGTTTTTT
CASSLPKGQGFEKLFF
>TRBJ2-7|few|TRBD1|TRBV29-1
TGCAGCGTCCGACAGGGCCACGAGCAGTACTTC
CSVRQGHEQYF
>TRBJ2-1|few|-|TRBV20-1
TGCAGTGCTGTTCCAGGGAAGCGGGTTTACAATGAGCAGTTCTTC
CSAVPGKRVYNEQFF
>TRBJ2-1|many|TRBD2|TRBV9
TGTGCCAGCAGCCGGACTAGCGGGAGATTGCACAATGAGCAGTTCTTC
CASSRTSGRLHNEQFF
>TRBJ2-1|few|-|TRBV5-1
TGCGCCAGCAGCTTGGACAGGGACTACAATGAGCAGTTCTTC
CASSLDRDYNEQFF
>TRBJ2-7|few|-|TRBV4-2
TGTGCCAGCAGGGTGGGACTTCTCTACGAGCAGTACTTC
CASRVGLLYEQYF
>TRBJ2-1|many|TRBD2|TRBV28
TGTGCCAGCAGTCTCGGGGGAGGGCCGGATGAGCAGTTCTTC
CASSLGGGPDEQFF
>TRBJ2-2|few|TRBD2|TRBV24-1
TGTGCCACCAGTGGTAGCGGGACCACCGGGGAGCTGTTTTTT
CATSGSGTTGELFF
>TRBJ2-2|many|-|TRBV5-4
TGTGCCAGCAGCTTGCCAGCTGAGGAGCTGTTTTTT
CASSLPAEELFF
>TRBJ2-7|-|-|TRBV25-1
TGTGCCAGTACGGGCGTGAAGACCCCCTACGAGCAGTACTTC
CASTGVKTPYEQYF
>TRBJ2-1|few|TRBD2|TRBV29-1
TGCAGCGCTTTGACTAGCGGGAGGGGCCTGAACAATGAGCAGTTCTTC
CSALTSGRGLNNEQFF
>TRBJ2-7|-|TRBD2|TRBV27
TGTGCCAGCAGTCCGGGACTAGCGGGAGGCTTCACCTACGAGCAGTACTTC
CASSPGLAGGFTYEQYF
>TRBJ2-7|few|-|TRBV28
TGTGCCAGCAGTTTTCCGGACCCAACCTACGAGCAGTACTTC
CASSFPDPTYEQYF
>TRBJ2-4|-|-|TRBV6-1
TGTGCCAGCAGTCTCCGAAGGACGGCCAAAAACATTCAGTACTTC
CASSLRRTAKNIQYF
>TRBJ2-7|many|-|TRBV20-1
TGCAGTGCCGGCGGCCAGGCGGGGTGGTCCTACGAGCAGTACTTC
CSAGGQAGWSYEQYF
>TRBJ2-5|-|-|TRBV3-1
TGTGCCAGCAGCCAAGGGGTAGGGACTTTGGAGACCCAGTACTTC
CASSQGVGTLETQYF
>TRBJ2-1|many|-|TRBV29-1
TGCAGCGTTGCGAACAATGAGCAGTTCTTC
CSVANNEQFF
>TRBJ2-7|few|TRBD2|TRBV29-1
TGCAGCGTTGGGGCGGGAGGGCCTAACGAGCAGTACTTC
CSVGAGGPNEQYF